One and the same sample provided the 9 T cell receptor beta chains below, sequenced in a study of response to subunit inactivated influenza vaccine. TCRdb fed the RT-PCR reads into MiXCR, producing one record per CDR3 protein. The repertoire holds 650,000 to 800,000 distinct CDR3 sequences, with over 11% as singletons. Specimen: PBMCs from blood, collected around 15 days before vaccination. These receptors all stem from a man in his fifties who received an inactivated influenza vaccine.

V gene TRBV9 combines with J gene TRBJ1-4; tentative D call: TRBD1 (5 bases). The germline gives CDR1 SGDLS, CDR2 YYNGEE. V was trimmed by 3 bases and J by 0 bases, leaving 12 bases between them. CDR3 size: 16 residues. The CDR3 nucleotides read TGTGCCAGCAGCGACGCCTTGGGGGCAACTAATGAAAAACTGTTTTTT. Residues: CASSDALGATNEKLFF.

This chain links TRBV29-1 with TRBJ2-1, with TRBD2 matching over 14 bases. The CDR3 has 17 amino acids. V was pared by 7 bases and J by 7 bases, with 15 bases of the junction left unmatched. CDR1 is SQVTM, CDR2 ANQGSEA, per germline. CDR3 bases: TGCAGCGCTGCGCGACACCGACTAGCGGGAGGGCCGAATGAGCAGTTCTTC. Amino acid sequence: CSAARHRLAGGPNEQFF.

The V call is TRBV20-1, the J call TRBJ2-3; D perhaps matches TRBD2 (6 bases). CDR1 and CDR2 from the germline V gene are DFQATT and SNEGSKA (reference sequence). Trimming shortened V by 6 bases and J by 5 bases, and 6 bases separated the two germline ends. The CDR3 has 10 amino acids. The CDR3, as DNA: TGCAGTGCCGGGAGAGATACGCAGTATTTT. It is translated as CSAGRDTQYF.

The chain uses TRBV12-3 or TRBV12-4 and TRBJ2-2; the match to TRBD2 covers 8 bases. V was clipped by 5 bases and J by 1 base; unmatched bases: 0. This CDR3 spans 14 amino acids. The CDR3 protein is CASSGTRNTGELFF. The CDR3 DNA is TGTGCCAGCAGTGGGACTAGGAACACCGGGGAGCTGTTTTTT.

This clonotype was seen a handful of times. This rearrangement joins TRBV5-5 to TRBJ2-2; possibly TRBD2 for D (5 bases). Germline-derived CDR1 and CDR2 are SGHKS and YYEKEE (reference sequence). CDR3 length equals 15 residues. V lost 4 bases and J lost 6, with 16 bases in between. This CDR3 is CASSRRESGAGELFF. In nucleotides, the CDR3 is TGTGCCAGCAGCCGAAGGGAGAGTGGGGCCGGGGAGCTGTTTTTT. Combining the CDR3 with reference TRBV5-5 and TRBJ2-2 gives the whole variable domain DAGVTQSPTHLIKTRGQQVTLRCSPISGHKSVSWYQQVLGQGPQFIFQYYEKEERGRGNFPDRFSARQFPNYSSELNVNALLLGDSALYLCASSRRESGAGELFFGEGSRLTVL.

The chain employs TRBV6-1 and TRBJ2-7, with D tentatively TRBD1 (5 bases). Between the trimmed V and J ends, which lost 8 bases and 0 bases, there was a span of 14 bases. The germline gives CDR1 MNHNS, CDR2 SASEGT. This CDR3 is 14 amino acids long. CDR3 nucleotide sequence: TGTGCCAGCTCTTATGGGGCCCGCTCCTACGAGCAGTACTTC. Protein product: CASSYGARSYEQYF.

The genes are TRBV5-8 and TRBJ2-5, with D unresolved. With 2 bases removed from V and 2 bases from J, the gap between germline ends came to 7 bases. The CDR3 runs 13 residues. Germline loops: CDR1 SGHTS, CDR2 YDEGEE. DNA for the CDR3: TGTGCCAGCAGCTTATTTACACAAGAGACCCAGTACTTC. Translation: CASSLFTQETQYF.

This chain joins TRBV5-1 and TRBJ1-2; TRBD1 agrees at 8 bases. The V and J ends lost 4 bases and 7 bases, in that order; junction bases with no gene match: 18. Germline V CDR1 and CDR2: SGHRS, YFSETQ. This CDR3 is built from 17 residues. CDR3 bases: TGCGCCAGCAGCCCAAGGGACAGGCGCGACGCCTCATTTGGCTACACCTTC. Its translation is CASSPRDRRDASFGYTF.

There are a few counts of this clonotype. This chain joins TRBV4-3 and TRBJ2-5; D is undetermined. The V gene lost 1 base and the J gene lost 3 bases, with 6 bases spanning the gap. There are 13 residues in the CDR3. Looked up from germline, CDR1 is LGHNA and CDR2 is YSLEER. CDR3 protein: CASSQVNKETQYF. The CDR3 DNA sequence: TGCGCCAGCAGCCAAGTTAACAAAGAGACCCAGTACTTC.